There are many counts of the clone carrying this TCR beta chain. At least 6 micrograms of total RNA were extracted per sample. The data originate from a study of blood T cells in healthy people across ages. Alongside a J-beta primer mix, a sample-barcoded 5' primer served in a second PCR lasting 7 to 11 cycles. TCRdb used MiXCR to reprocess the 5' RACE reads, holding one entry per CDR3 protein. This table has roughly 700,000 distinct CDR3 sequences, around 32% appearing once. Germline V gives CDR1 GTSNPN, CDR2 SVGIG (reference sequence). CDR3 length: 14 residues. The ends were cut back, 4 bases at V and 2 bases at J, with 15 bases in the middle.

The clonotype originates from a woman older than 75 in good health. The sample taken for sequencing was blood. The chain couples TRBV30 to TRBJ2-7; D assignment may be TRBD1 or TRBD2 (6 bases each). CDR3 DNA sequence: TGTGCCTGGACCAGGGTGGGGGGCCCCTACGAGCAGTACTTC. Protein: CAWTRVGGPYEQYF.